These 27 T cell receptor beta chains came from one sample sequenced in a study of blood T cell repertoires in COVID-19. The repertoire was sequenced with immunoSEQ multiplex PCR; TCRdb's copy has only in-frame clones and lacks some. Found here are roughly 200,000 clones, approximately 90% of them singletons; the top ten hold 0.88%. The sequencing sample was made of peripheral blood. These receptors all stem from a woman aged 18-35 years who had recovered from COVID-19.

This sequence joins TRBV7-9 and TRBJ1-1, with a weak D call TRBD1 (6 bases). The V and J ends lost 1 base and 2 bases respectively, with 11 bases between them. The germline CDR1 and CDR2 sequences are SEHNR and FQNEAQ (reference sequence). The CDR3 consists of 15 residues. In DNA, the CDR3 is TGTGCCAGCAGCTTAGTAGCAGGGGCTAACACTGAAGCTTTCTTT. Amino acid sequence: CASSLVAGANTEAFF.

The chain couples TRBV7-9 to TRBJ1-1; no clear D gene. V was clipped by 8 bases and J by 4 bases, with 11 bases between them. Germline CDR1 reads SEHNR; CDR2 reads FQNEAQ (reference sequence). This CDR3 spans 12 amino acids. The chain's CDR3 is CASESGVTEAFF. DNA for the CDR3: TGTGCCAGCGAATCCGGGGTCACTGAAGCTTTCTTT.

The genes are TRBV5-1 and TRBJ2-3, with 9 nucleotides matching TRBD2. Germline V gene sequence: CDR1 SGHRS, CDR2 YFSETQ. The CDR3 is made up of 16 amino acids. V shed 4 bases and J 9 bases; nucleotides not matched to a gene: 15. The chain's CDR3 is CASSASQGREGLTQYF. In nucleotides, the CDR3 is TGCGCCAGCAGCGCCTCCCAGGGGCGGGAGGGCTTGACGCAGTATTTT.

The V and J genes are TRBV15 and TRBJ2-2, with D unresolved. The CDR3 is 17 amino acids. From germline, CDR1 is LNHNV and CDR2 YYDKDF (reference sequence). Trimming took 1 base from V and 1 from J, leaving 13 bases between them. The CDR3 sequence: CATSRGSLLWNTGELFF. CDR3 bases: TGTGCCACCAGCAGAGGTAGTCTCCTTTGGAACACCGGGGAGCTGTTTTTT.

This clone was recorded at least ten times. The chain couples TRBV2 to TRBJ1-6; D is perhaps TRBD1 (6 bases). The length of the CDR3 is 15 residues. Germline values: CDR1 SNHLY, CDR2 FYNNEI. V dropped 1 base and J dropped 10 bases, with 14 bases sitting between them. CDR3 nucleotides: TGTGCCAGCAGTGAAGGGACAGCCCGGATCTCACCCCTCCACTTT. Translated, it gives CASSEGTARISPLHF. Filled out from reference TRBV2 and TRBJ1-6, the complete variable domain reads EPEVTQTPSHQVTQMGQEVILRCVPISNHLYFYWYRQILGQKVEFLVSFYNNEISEKSEIFDDQFSVERPDGSNFTLKIRSTKLEDSAMYFCASSEGTARISPLHFGNGTRLTVT.

Turning to this clone: This CDR3 is also generated by other DNA sequences in the sample. This chain links TRBV2 with TRBJ1-2; a possible D gene is TRBD1 (6 bases). Trimming took off 3 bases at V and 4 bases at J, with 12 bases between the two ends. Looked up from germline, CDR1 is SNHLY and CDR2 is FYNNEI. The CDR3 loop spans 14 amino acids. The CDR3 loop is CASSDQGLSYGYTF. The DNA of the CDR3 is TGTGCCAGCAGTGATCAGGGGTTAAGCTATGGCTACACCTTC.

The J gene is TRBJ2-7, the V gene TRBV6-5; D possibly corresponds to TRBD2 (5 bases). The CDR3 sequence is 13 residues long. The V end lost 5 bases, the J end lost 2 bases, and 10 bases lay between the germline ends. The germline V gene has CDR1 MNHEY and CDR2 SVGAGI. The CDR3 DNA reads TGTGCCAGCAGTCGGGGTCCTGCCTACGAGCAGTACGTC. Amino acid sequence: CASSRGPAYEQYV.

The V gene is TRBV7-3, the J gene TRBJ2-6; possibly TRBD2 for D (6 bases). V was cut by 2 bases and J by 1 base, with 9 bases left in between. Germline V gives CDR1 SGHTA, CDR2 FQGTGA. This CDR3 spans 16 amino acids. The CDR3 DNA follows: TGTGCCAGCAGCTTATCAGGAGGGTCTGGGGCCAACGTCCTGACTTTC. This codes for CASSLSGGSGANVLTF. The full variable domain, in which reference TRBV7-3 and TRBJ2-6 provide the parts outside the CDR3, is GAGVSQTPSNKVTEKGKYVELRCDPISGHTALYWYRQSLGQGPEFLIYFQGTGAADDSGLPNDRFFAVRPEGSVSTLKIQRTERGDSAVYLCASSLSGGSGANVLTFGAGSRLTVL.

This rearrangement joins TRBV5-1 to TRBJ2-5; 12 bases align to TRBD2. CDR1 is SGHRS, CDR2 YFSETQ, per germline. The V and J ends lost 3 bases and 1 base, in that order; junction bases with no gene match: 4. The CDR3 has 16 residues. CDR3 residues: CASSSGLAGRQETQYF. CDR3 DNA sequence: TGCGCCAGCAGCTCGGGACTAGCGGGTCGCCAAGAGACCCAGTACTTC.

This clone was seen only once. The same CDR3 arises from other DNA sequences in this sample as well. Here the CDR3 reads CASSSGGATDTQYF. The CDR3 DNA reads TGTGCCAGCAGTAGCGGGGGTGCAACAGATACGCAGTATTTT. This chain joins TRBV6-2 or TRBV6-3 and TRBJ2-3; 8 positions agree with TRBD2. Unmatched junction bases numbered 4, after V lost 5 bases and J lost 3 bases. CDR1 is MNHEY, CDR2 SVGEGT, per germline. This CDR3 has 14 amino acids.

The chain combines TRBV30 with TRBJ1-2; D gene unclear. V lost 3 bases and J 10 bases, leaving 15 bases between the germline ends. CDR3 length: 12 amino acids. CDR1 and CDR2 from the germline V gene are GTSNPN and SVGIG (reference sequence). The CDR3 DNA follows: TGTGCCTGGAGAGCGAGCCCGCGAGTCTACACCTTC. Translation: CAWRASPRVYTF.

The chain has TRBV7-9 and TRBJ1-4, with 8 bases matching TRBD1. Losses at the gene ends were 6 bases for V and 8 bases for J; bases not matched to a gene: 14. The CDR3 sequence is 16 residues long. Germline CDR1 and CDR2: SEHNR and FQNEAQ (reference sequence). The CDR3 DNA reads as TGTGCCAGCAGTTATGCGACGACAGGGGCAGGGGAAAAACTGTTTTTT. Protein product: CASSYATTGAGEKLFF.

This chain uses TRBV6-1 with TRBJ1-1; D unclear. The ends were cut back, 1 base at V and 7 bases at J, with 16 bases in the middle. The CDR3 sequence is 15 residues long. From germline, CDR1 is MNHNS and CDR2 SASEGT. CDR3 sequence reads: CASSEVEGWRNEAFF. The CDR3 nucleotides read TGTGCCAGCAGTGAAGTTGAGGGTTGGCGTAATGAAGCTTTCTTT.

This clone was seen once. CDR3 loop: CASSVSGGGTGELFF. The CDR3, as DNA: TGTGCCAGCAGTGTTTCGGGGGGTGGAACCGGGGAGCTGTTTTTT. V usage is TRBV2 and J usage is TRBJ2-2, with TRBD2 matching over 7 bases. The CDR3 has 15 amino acids. Germline values: CDR1 SNHLY, CDR2 FYNNEI. V lost 4 bases to trimming and J lost 5 bases; unmatched junction nucleotides: 7.

The CDR3 spells CASSSDWTGSFYEQYF. The CDR3 DNA reads TGTGCCAGCAGCTCAGACTGGACAGGAAGCTTCTACGAGCAGTACTTC. The chain employs TRBV7-2 and TRBJ2-7; 7 bases match TRBD1. Germline assignment: CDR1 SGHTA and CDR2 FQGNSA. CDR3 length: 16 amino acids. V shed 4 bases and J 3 bases; nucleotides not matched to a gene: 12.

The rearrangement joins TRBV5-1 to TRBJ1-2, with TRBD1 matching over 7 bases. The CDR3 contains 15 residues. The V segment lost 3 bases and the J segment 8 bases; nucleotides outside the gene matches: 13. Germline V gene data show CDR1 as SGHRS and CDR2 as YFSETQ. The CDR3 DNA follows: TGCGCCAGCAGCTCTGAAGGTGGAACAGGGGAAGGCTACACCTTC. Residues: CASSSEGGTGEGYTF.

This chain links TRBV7-6 with TRBJ2-3; D not certain. V dropped 5 bases and J dropped 2 bases, with 11 bases sitting between them. The CDR3 covers 14 residues. Germline V gives CDR1 SGHVS, CDR2 FNYEAQ. The CDR3 reads CASSLSALTDTQYF. The CDR3, as DNA: TGTGCCAGCAGCCTATCCGCGCTCACAGATACGCAGTATTTT.

The rearrangement uses TRBV4-1 and TRBJ2-3, with a weak D call TRBD2 (5 bases). V gave up 4 bases and J gave up 14 bases, with 19 bases separating them. Per the germline V gene, CDR1 is MGHRA and CDR2 is YSYEKL. This CDR3 region has 13 residues. The CDR3 sequence: CASSPPGRGVPYF. DNA of the CDR3: TGCGCCAGCAGCCCCCCTGGCCGGGGTGTCCCGTATTTT.

V gene TRBV5-1 combines with J gene TRBJ2-7, with 10 bases lining up with TRBD2. V shed 0 bases and J 4 bases; nucleotides not matched to a gene: 13. Germline-derived CDR1 and CDR2 are SGHRS and YFSETQ. The CDR3 covers 18 residues. CDR3 protein: CASSLGVTSGPEWYEQYF. The CDR3 DNA reads TGCGCCAGCAGCTTGGGGGTGACTAGCGGGCCGGAATGGTACGAGCAGTACTTC.

This rearrangement joins TRBV19 to TRBJ1-2; D might be TRBD1 (5 bases). The CDR3 is made up of 13 amino acids. Germline V gene sequence: CDR1 LNHDA, CDR2 SQIVND (reference sequence). Trimming shortened V by 5 bases and J by 6 bases, and 13 bases separated the two germline ends. The CDR3 DNA follows: TGTGCCAGTAGTCGGGGGGAGGTCGATGGCTACACCTTC. Protein: CASSRGEVDGYTF.

The chain joins TRBV5-4 to TRBJ1-6, with D unresolved. The CDR3 has 16 amino acids. Between the trimmed V and J ends, which lost 4 bases and 5 bases, there was a span of 16 bases. Germline V CDR1 and CDR2: SGHNT, YYREEE (reference sequence). The DNA for the CDR3 is TGTGCCAGCAGCCCCTGGGCGGGTTTACATAATTCACCCCTCCACTTT. Its translation: CASSPWAGLHNSPLHF.

This clone was counted a single time. The rearrangement links TRBV27 to TRBJ2-7; 7 bases fit TRBD1. The germline gives CDR1 MNHEY, CDR2 SMNVEV (reference sequence). V was pared by 6 bases and J by 0 bases, with 5 bases of the junction left unmatched. The length of the CDR3 is 14 residues. The CDR3 bases are TGTGCCAGCAGCGGCCGGGACAGCTCCTACGAGCAGTACTTC. Translating it yields CASSGRDSSYEQYF.

The V and J genes are TRBV13 and TRBJ2-3; a possible D gene is TRBD1 (6 bases). Trimming stripped 3 bases from V and 4 bases from J, with 14 bases between. Per germline, CDR1 PRHDT and CDR2 FYEKMQ (reference sequence). CDR3 length equals 15 residues. The CDR3 is CASSLGAGVPDTQYF. DNA for the CDR3: TGTGCCAGCAGCTTGGGGGCAGGGGTTCCAGATACGCAGTATTTT. The complete variable domain, with remaining parts taken from reference TRBV13 and TRBJ2-3, reads AAGVIQSPRHLIKEKRETATLKCYPIPRHDTVYWYQQGPGQDPQFLISFYEKMQSDKGSIPDRFSAQQFSDYHSELNMSSLELGDSALYFCASSLGAGVPDTQYFGPGTRLTVL.

The V gene is TRBV6-2 or TRBV6-3, the J gene TRBJ1-3; D possibly corresponds to TRBD1 (6 bases). The CDR3 is 15 residues long. Germline CDR1 reads MNHEY; CDR2 reads SVGEGT. V was clipped by 2 bases and J by 0 bases, with 8 bases between them. The CDR3 spells CASSYGQSSGNTIYF. In DNA form, the CDR3 reads TGTGCCAGCAGTTACGGACAGAGCTCTGGAAACACCATATATTTT.

The chain joins TRBV9 to TRBJ2-2; 13 positions agree with TRBD2. This CDR3 has 20 amino acids. Trimming took 3 bases from V and 6 from J; bases not matched to a gene: 17. Germline CDR1 SGDLS, CDR2 YYNGEE. Here the CDR3 reads CASSESRQGVGLAGAGELFF. CDR3 sequence (DNA): TGTGCCAGCAGCGAGTCGAGACAGGGCGTAGGACTAGCGGGAGCCGGGGAGCTGTTTTTT.

This chain uses TRBV30 with TRBJ2-5; D call uncertain. Germline V CDR1 and CDR2: GTSNPN, SVGIG (reference sequence). The ends were cut back, 6 bases at V and 5 bases at J, with 7 bases in the middle. The CDR3 length is 10 residues. CDR3 DNA: TGTGCCTGTCATGCGGAGACCCAGTACTTC. Protein product: CACHAETQYF.

This chain joins TRBV14 and TRBJ1-2; D might be TRBD1 (5 bases). The CDR3 sequence is 15 residues long. Germline V gene data show CDR1 as SGHDN and CDR2 as FVKESK. V lost 0 bases, J lost 7 bases, and 15 bases lay in between. For the CDR3, the DNA is TGTGCCAGCAGCCAAGAGATGTCAGGGACTGGTGGCTACACCTTC. Translation: CASSQEMSGTGGYTF.